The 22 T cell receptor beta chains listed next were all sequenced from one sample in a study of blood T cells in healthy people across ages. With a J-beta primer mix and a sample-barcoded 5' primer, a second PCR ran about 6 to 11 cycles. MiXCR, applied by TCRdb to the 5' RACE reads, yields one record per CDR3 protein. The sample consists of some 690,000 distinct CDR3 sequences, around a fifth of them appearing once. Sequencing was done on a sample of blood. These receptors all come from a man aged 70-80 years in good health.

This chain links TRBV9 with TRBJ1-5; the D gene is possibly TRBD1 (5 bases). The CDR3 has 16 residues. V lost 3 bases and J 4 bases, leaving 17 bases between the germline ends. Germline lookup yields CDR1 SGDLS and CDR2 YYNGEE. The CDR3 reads CASSAGGAGGNQPQHF. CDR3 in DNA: TGTGCCAGCAGCGCTGGAGGGGCGGGAGGGAATCAGCCCCAGCATTTT.

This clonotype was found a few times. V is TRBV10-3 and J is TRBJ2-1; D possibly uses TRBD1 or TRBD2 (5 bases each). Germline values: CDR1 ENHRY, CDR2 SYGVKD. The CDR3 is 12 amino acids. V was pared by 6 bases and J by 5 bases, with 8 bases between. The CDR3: CAISWDHNEQFF. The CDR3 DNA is TGTGCCATCAGCTGGGACCACAATGAGCAGTTCTTC.

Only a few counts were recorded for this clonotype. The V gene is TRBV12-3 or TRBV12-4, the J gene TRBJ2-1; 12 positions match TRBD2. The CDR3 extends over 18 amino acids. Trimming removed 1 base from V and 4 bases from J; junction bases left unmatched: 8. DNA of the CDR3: TGTGCCAGCAGTTTAGTGACTAGCGGGGGCCCGGGGTACAATGAGCAGTTCTTC. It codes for CASSLVTSGGPGYNEQFF.

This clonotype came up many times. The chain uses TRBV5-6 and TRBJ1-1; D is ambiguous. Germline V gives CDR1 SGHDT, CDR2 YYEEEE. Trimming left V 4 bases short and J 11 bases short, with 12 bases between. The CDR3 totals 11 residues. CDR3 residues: CASSPGRGAFF. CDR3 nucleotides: TGTGCCAGCAGCCCGGGCCGTGGGGCTTTCTTT.

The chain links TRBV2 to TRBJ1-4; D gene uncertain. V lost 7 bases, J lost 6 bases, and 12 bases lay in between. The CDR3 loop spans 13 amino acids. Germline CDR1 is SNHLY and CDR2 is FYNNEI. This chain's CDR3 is CASINRAYEKLFF. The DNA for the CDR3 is TGTGCCAGCATTAACAGAGCCTATGAAAAACTGTTTTTT.

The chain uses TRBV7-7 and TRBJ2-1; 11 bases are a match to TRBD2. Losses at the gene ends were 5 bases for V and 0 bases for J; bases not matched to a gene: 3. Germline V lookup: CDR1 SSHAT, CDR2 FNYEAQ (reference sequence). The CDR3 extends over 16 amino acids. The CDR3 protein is CASSTTSGASYNEQFF. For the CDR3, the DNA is TGTGCCAGCAGCACGACTAGCGGGGCCTCCTACAATGAGCAGTTCTTC.

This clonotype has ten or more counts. The CDR3 here is CSARHLSSGGSRSSYNEQFF. The CDR3 DNA is TGCAGTGCTAGACACCTGTCTAGCGGGGGGTCCCGAAGCTCCTACAATGAGCAGTTCTTC. The chain recombines TRBV20-1 with TRBJ2-1; 11 positions agree with TRBD2. The CDR3 consists of 20 residues. Germline V CDR1 and CDR2: DFQATT, SNEGSKA (reference sequence). Germline trimming cut 2 bases from V and 0 bases from J; bases unmatched to any gene: 15.

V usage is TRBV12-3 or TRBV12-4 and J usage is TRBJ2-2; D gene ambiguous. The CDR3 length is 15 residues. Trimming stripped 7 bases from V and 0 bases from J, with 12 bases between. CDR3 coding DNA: TGTGCCAGCACTAGACTTGCAGCGAACACCGGGGAGCTGTTTTTT. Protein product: CASTRLAANTGELFF.

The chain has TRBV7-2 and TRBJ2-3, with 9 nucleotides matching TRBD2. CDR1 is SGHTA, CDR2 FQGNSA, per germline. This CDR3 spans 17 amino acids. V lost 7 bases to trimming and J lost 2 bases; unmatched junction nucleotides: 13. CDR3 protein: CASISSISGSSTDTQYF. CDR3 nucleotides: TGTGCCAGCATCAGCTCCATTAGCGGGAGTTCCACAGATACGCAGTATTTT.

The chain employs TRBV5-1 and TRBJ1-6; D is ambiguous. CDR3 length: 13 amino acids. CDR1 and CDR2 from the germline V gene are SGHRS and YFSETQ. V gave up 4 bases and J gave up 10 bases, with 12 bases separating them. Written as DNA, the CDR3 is TGCGCCAGCAGCCCTACCTTAGGGTCACCCCTCCACTTT. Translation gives CASSPTLGSPLHF.

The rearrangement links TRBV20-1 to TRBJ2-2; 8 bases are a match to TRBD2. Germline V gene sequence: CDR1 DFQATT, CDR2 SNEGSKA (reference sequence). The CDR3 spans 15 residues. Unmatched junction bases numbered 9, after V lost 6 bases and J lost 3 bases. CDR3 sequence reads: CSAQTGTRDTGELFF. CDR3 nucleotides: TGCAGTGCCCAAACTGGGACTAGGGACACCGGGGAGCTGTTTTTT.

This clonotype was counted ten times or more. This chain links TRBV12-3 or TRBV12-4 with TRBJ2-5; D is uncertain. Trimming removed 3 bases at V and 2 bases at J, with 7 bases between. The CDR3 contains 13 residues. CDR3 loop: CASSFLHQETQYF. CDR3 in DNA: TGTGCCAGCAGTTTCCTCCATCAAGAGACCCAGTACTTC.

The CDR3 sequence: CSAHYYRGGYGYTF. The CDR3 coding sequence is TGCAGTGCTCACTATTACAGGGGTGGCTATGGCTACACCTTC. The chain is built from TRBV20-1 and TRBJ1-2; 7 bases align to TRBD1. The germline gives CDR1 DFQATT, CDR2 SNEGSKA (reference sequence). The CDR3 is made up of 14 amino acids. The V segment lost 5 bases and the J segment 4 bases; nucleotides outside the gene matches: 10.

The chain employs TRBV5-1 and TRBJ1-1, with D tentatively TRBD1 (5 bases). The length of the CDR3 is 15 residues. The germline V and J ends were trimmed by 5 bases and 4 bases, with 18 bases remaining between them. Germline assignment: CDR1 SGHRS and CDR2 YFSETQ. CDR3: CASRLLGEGSTEAFF. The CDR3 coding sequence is TGCGCCAGCAGGTTGCTGGGGGAGGGGAGCACTGAAGCTTTCTTT.

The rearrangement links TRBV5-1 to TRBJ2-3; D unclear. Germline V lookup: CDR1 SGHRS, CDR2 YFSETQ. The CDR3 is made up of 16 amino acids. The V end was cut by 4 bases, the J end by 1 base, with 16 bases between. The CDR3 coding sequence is TGCGCCAGCAGCGCCCAGGTAGATCGGGGCACAGATACGCAGTATTTT. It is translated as CASSAQVDRGTDTQYF.

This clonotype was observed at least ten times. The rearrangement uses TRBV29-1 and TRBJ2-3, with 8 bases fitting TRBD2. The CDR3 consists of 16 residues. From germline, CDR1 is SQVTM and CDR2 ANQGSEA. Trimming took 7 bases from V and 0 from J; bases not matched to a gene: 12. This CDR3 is CSGTTSGTPSTDTQYF. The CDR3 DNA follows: TGCAGCGGAACCACTAGCGGCACCCCAAGCACAGATACGCAGTATTTT.

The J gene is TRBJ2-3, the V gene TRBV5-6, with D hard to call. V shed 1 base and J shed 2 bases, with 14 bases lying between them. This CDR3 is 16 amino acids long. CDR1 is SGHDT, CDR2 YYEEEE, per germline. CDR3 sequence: CASSLSQKRDTDTQYF. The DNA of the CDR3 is TGTGCCAGCAGCTTGAGCCAGAAAAGAGACACAGATACGCAGTATTTT. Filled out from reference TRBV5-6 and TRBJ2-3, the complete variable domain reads DAGVTQSPTHLIKTRGQQVTLRCSPKSGHDTVSWYQQALGQGPQFIFQYYEEEERQRGNFPDRFSGHQFPNYSSELNVNALLLGDSALYLCASSLSQKRDTDTQYFGPGTRLTVL.

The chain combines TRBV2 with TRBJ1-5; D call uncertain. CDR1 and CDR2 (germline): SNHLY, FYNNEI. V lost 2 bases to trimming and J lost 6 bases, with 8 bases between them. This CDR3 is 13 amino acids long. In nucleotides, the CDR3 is TGTGCCAGCAGTGAATGGCGGGTTCAGCCCCAGCATTTT. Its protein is CASSEWRVQPQHF.

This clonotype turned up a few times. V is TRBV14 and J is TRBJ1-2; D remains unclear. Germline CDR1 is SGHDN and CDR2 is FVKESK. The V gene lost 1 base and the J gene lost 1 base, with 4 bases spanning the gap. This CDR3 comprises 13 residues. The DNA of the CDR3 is TGTGCCAGCAGCCAAGCAGTTAACTATGGCTACACCTTC. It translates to CASSQAVNYGYTF. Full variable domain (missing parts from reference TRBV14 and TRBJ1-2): EAGVTQFPSHSVIEKGQTVTLRCDPISGHDNLYWYRRVMGKEIKFLLHFVKESKQDESGMPNNRFLAERTGGTYSTLKVQPAELEDSGVYFCASSQAVNYGYTFGSGTRLTVV.

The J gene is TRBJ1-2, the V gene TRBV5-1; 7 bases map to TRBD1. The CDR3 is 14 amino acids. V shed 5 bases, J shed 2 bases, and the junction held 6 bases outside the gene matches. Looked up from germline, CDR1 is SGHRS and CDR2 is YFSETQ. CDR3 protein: CASRMGQNNYGYTF. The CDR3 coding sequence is TGCGCCAGCAGGATGGGACAGAACAACTATGGCTACACCTTC. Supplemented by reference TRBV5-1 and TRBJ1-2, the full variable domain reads KAGVTQTPRYLIKTRGQQVTLSCSPISGHRSVSWYQQTPGQGLQFLFEYFSETQRNKGNFPGRFSGRQFSNSRSEMNVSTLELGDSALYLCASRMGQNNYGYTFGSGTRLTVV.

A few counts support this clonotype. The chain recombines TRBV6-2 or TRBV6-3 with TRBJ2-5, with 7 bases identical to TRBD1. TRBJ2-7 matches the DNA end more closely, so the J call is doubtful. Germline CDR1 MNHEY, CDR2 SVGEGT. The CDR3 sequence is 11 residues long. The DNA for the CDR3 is TGTGCCACCCACAGGGGCTACGAGCAGTACTTC. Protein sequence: CATHRGYEQYF.

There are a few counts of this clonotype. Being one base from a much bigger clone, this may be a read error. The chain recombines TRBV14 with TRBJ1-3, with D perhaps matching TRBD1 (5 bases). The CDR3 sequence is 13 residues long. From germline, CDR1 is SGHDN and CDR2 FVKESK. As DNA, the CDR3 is TGTGCCAGCAGCACCTTCGGGGGAAGCACCATATATTTT. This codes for CASSTFGGSTIYF.